A single sample is the source of the 21 T cell receptor beta chains below, sequenced in a study of T cell repertoires in ileal Crohn's disease (dated by TCRdb to the late 2010s). Preparation of the library involved the immunoSEQ multiplex PCR assay. The source is immuneACCESS, and TCRdb retained only in-frame sequences with V and J called. Part of the clones is not carried over; for the studies checked, unresolved V genes explain less than half of this, and the remainder is unexplained. In this sample the table shows 12,000 to 15,000 clones, roughly 87% of which occur a single time. The top ten clonotypes cover 3% to 4% of the sample. Material: ileal tissue. These receptors all come from an adult with Crohn's disease.

The chain recombines TRBV5-4 with TRBJ2-3, with 11 bases lining up with TRBD1. CDR3 length: 15 residues. V was pared by 4 bases and J by 2 bases, with 3 bases of the junction left unmatched. The germline CDR1 and CDR2 sequences are SGHNT and YYREEE (reference sequence). The CDR3 nucleotides read TGTGCCAGCAGCCTGGGACAGGGGGACACAGATACGCAGTATTTT. It encodes CASSLGQGDTDTQYF.

V gene TRBV6-4 combines with J gene TRBJ1-2, with a possible D match to TRBD1 (5 bases). V lost 5 bases and J 7 bases, leaving 14 bases between the germline ends. Germline V gene lookup returns CDR1 MRHNA and CDR2 SNTAGT. The CDR3 runs to 13 residues. The chain's CDR3 is CASSRDVGGGYTF. The CDR3 DNA is TGTGCCAGCAGTAGGGACGTCGGGGGTGGCTACACCTTC.

This chain connects TRBV11-3 to TRBJ2-3, with D possibly being TRBD1 (6 bases). V was shortened by 5 bases and J by 2 bases, with 14 bases between the two germline ends. This CDR3 contains 15 residues. The V gene's germline CDR1 is SGHNT and CDR2 YENEEA. CDR3 sequence: CASSPKDSYTDTQYF. In nucleotides, the CDR3 is TGTGCCAGCAGCCCGAAGGACAGCTACACAGATACGCAGTATTTT.

The rearrangement links TRBV4-1 to TRBJ1-1; 7 nucleotides agree with TRBD1. CDR1 and CDR2 (germline): MGHRA, YSYEKL. Unmatched junction bases numbered 9, after V lost 4 bases and J lost 4 bases. CDR3 length: 15 amino acids. The CDR3 DNA reads TGCGCCAGCAGCCGACCGGACAGGCTGAGCACTGAAGCTTTCTTT. Amino acid sequence: CASSRPDRLSTEAFF.

V and J are TRBV28 and TRBJ2-5, with D unclear. Trimming shortened V by 6 bases and J by 5 bases, and 7 bases separated the two germline ends. Germline V gives CDR1 MDHEN, CDR2 SYDVKM. This CDR3 spans 11 amino acids. CDR3 nucleotide sequence: TGTGCCAGCAGATCGAGGGAGACCCAGTACTTC. Residues: CASRSRETQYF.

The chain employs TRBV11-1 and TRBJ1-1; 8 bases line up with TRBD1. CDR3 length: 14 residues. V shed 5 bases, J shed 3 bases, and the junction held 5 bases outside the gene matches. CDR1 SGHAT and CDR2 FQDESV come from the germline V gene (reference sequence). The CDR3 nucleotides are TGTGCCAGCAGCCACGGACAGGGCTACACTGAAGCTTTCTTT. Translated, it gives CASSHGQGYTEAFF.

The rearrangement links TRBV5-1 to TRBJ2-7; TRBD2 aligns across 9 bases. The CDR3 spans 14 residues. V gave up 7 bases and J gave up 5 bases; unmatched junction bases: 10. CDR1 is SGHRS, CDR2 YFSETQ, per germline. The DNA of the CDR3 is TGCGCCAGCTACCCTGGGACTAGCAGCGACGAGCAGTACTTC. It codes for CASYPGTSSDEQYF.

This clone occurred a few times. The rearrangement uses TRBV6-6 and TRBJ1-1; D gene unclear. The germline V gene has CDR1 MNHNY and CDR2 SVGAGI (reference sequence). V was clipped by 0 bases and J by 1 base, with 6 bases between them. The CDR3 has 14 residues. CDR3 DNA: TGTGCCAGCAGTTACTCCGGAGGGAACACTGAAGCTTTCTTT. Its protein product is CASSYSGGNTEAFF.

The chain has TRBV5-4 and TRBJ1-2; no definite D call. Per the germline V gene, CDR1 is SGHNT and CDR2 is YYREEE (reference sequence). CDR3 length equals 14 residues. V gave up 0 bases and J gave up 4 bases, with 10 bases separating them. CDR3 sequence reads: CASSLGHTFYGYTF. The CDR3 nucleotides are TGTGCCAGCAGCTTGGGACACACCTTCTATGGCTACACCTTC.

The gene calls are TRBV7-9 and TRBJ1-2; TRBD1 might be the D (5 bases). V lost 2 bases and J 4 bases, leaving 17 bases between the germline ends. The CDR3 runs 16 residues. Germline assignment: CDR1 SEHNR and CDR2 FQNEAQ (reference sequence). The CDR3 region has the DNA TGTGCCAGCAGCTTATCCGGAGCCAGGGTGGGCTATGGCTACACCTTC. Its protein product is CASSLSGARVGYGYTF.

The gene calls are TRBV30 and TRBJ2-2; no clear D gene. Germline CDR1 and CDR2: GTSNPN and SVGIG (reference sequence). Trimming removed 4 bases from V and 1 base from J, with 10 bases in between. The CDR3 length is 14 residues. CDR3 coding DNA: TGTGCCTGGATGAGACAATTGAACACCGGGGAGCTGTTTTTT. Amino acids: CAWMRQLNTGELFF.

This chain's CDR3 is CASSEGQGNTDTQYF. Written as DNA, the CDR3 is TGTGCCAGCAGTGAAGGACAGGGGAACACAGATACGCAGTATTTT. The J gene is TRBJ2-3, the V gene TRBV2; 8 nucleotides align to TRBD1. Trimming cost V 1 base and J 2 bases; bases outside gene matches: 2. Germline V gives CDR1 SNHLY, CDR2 FYNNEI. The length of the CDR3 is 15 residues.

The chain carries TRBV11-3 and TRBJ2-1; 8 nucleotides align to TRBD2. This CDR3 contains 15 residues. V was clipped by 6 bases and J by 4 bases; unmatched bases: 8. In germline, CDR1 is SGHNT, CDR2 YENEEA. In DNA form, the CDR3 reads TGTGCCAGCAGTTCGGGGGGGAGTGCTTACAATGAGCAGTTCTTC. Translating gives CASSSGGSAYNEQFF.

The V and J genes are TRBV7-2 and TRBJ1-1, with a possible D match to TRBD1 (5 bases). The germline gives CDR1 SGHTA, CDR2 FQGNSA. V was shortened by 5 bases and J by 4 bases, with 14 bases between the two germline ends. CDR3 length: 14 amino acids. CDR3 sequence: CASSQQAGTTEAFF. The CDR3 nucleotides are TGTGCCAGCAGCCAACAGGCAGGTACCACTGAAGCTTTCTTT.

This clone was picked up one time. In nucleotides, the CDR3 is TGTGCCAGCAGTTTTCCTGCGGGACAGCTGGACACTGAAGCTTTCTTT. Protein sequence: CASSFPAGQLDTEAFF. The V gene is TRBV27, the J gene TRBJ1-1, with TRBD1 matching over 7 bases. Losses at the gene ends were 3 bases for V and 3 bases for J; bases not matched to a gene: 10. Germline CDR1 is MNHEY and CDR2 is SMNVEV (reference sequence). The CDR3 spans 16 residues.

This chain uses TRBV30 with TRBJ1-1; no firm D call. The CDR3 is 13 residues long. Germline assignment: CDR1 GTSNPN and CDR2 SVGIG (reference sequence). V was cut by 3 bases and J by 1 base, with 9 bases left in between. CDR3 bases: TGTGCCTGGAGGGATGGGCCGAACACTGAAGCTTTCTTT. Amino acid sequence: CAWRDGPNTEAFF.

The chain links TRBV4-3 to TRBJ1-2; D is unclear. V was cut by 0 bases and J by 4 bases, with 12 bases left in between. The CDR3 runs to 15 residues. CDR1 is LGHNA and CDR2 is YSLEER in the germline V gene. The CDR3 protein is CASSQDIQIPYGYTF. The CDR3 coding sequence is TGCGCCAGCAGCCAAGATATTCAGATACCCTATGGCTACACCTTC.

The V and J genes are TRBV28 and TRBJ2-5, with 8 positions matching TRBD1. Germline CDR1 reads MDHEN; CDR2 reads SYDVKM. The trim removed 6 bases at V and 2 bases at J, leaving 5 bases unmatched. CDR3 length equals 14 residues. The CDR3 region has the DNA TGTGCCAGCAGGGAAACAGGGGGTCAAGAGACCCAGTACTTC. It is translated as CASRETGGQETQYF.

The rearrangement joins TRBV7-6 to TRBJ2-7, with TRBD1 matching over 7 bases. Trimming took 4 bases from V and 4 from J; bases not matched to a gene: 10. This CDR3 region has 15 residues. Germline V gene sequence: CDR1 SGHVS, CDR2 FNYEAQ. The CDR3 DNA reads TGTGCCAGCAGCTCGAAGCCGGGACAGAGATACGAGCAGTACTTC. This sequence encodes CASSSKPGQRYEQYF.

This chain connects TRBV29-1 to TRBJ2-7; D possibly corresponds to TRBD1 (5 bases). The germline CDR1 and CDR2 sequences are SQVTM and ANQGSEA. This CDR3 contains 12 residues. V was trimmed by 2 bases and J by 3 bases, leaving 8 bases between them. The CDR3 sequence: CSVEIQDYEQYF. The CDR3 bases are TGCAGCGTTGAAATACAGGACTACGAGCAGTACTTC.

The CDR3 DNA is TGTGCCAGCAGCCACAAGACAGGTAGATACGAGCAGTACTTC. It encodes CASSHKTGRYEQYF. The V call is TRBV7-9, the J call TRBJ2-7; a weak D match, TRBD1 (6 bases). V dropped 5 bases and J dropped 4 bases, with 15 bases sitting between them. Per germline, CDR1 SEHNR and CDR2 FQNEAQ (reference sequence). The CDR3 is 14 amino acids.